Below, one T cell receptor beta chain is given with its context. The antigen remains unidentified. Aged about 6 to 100, donors were systemically healthy Caucasians from Russia. This specimen belongs to a study of blood T cells in healthy people across ages. Findings and caveats of the study: The fall in TCR beta diversity per million T cells was roughly linear with age. Versus aged donors, long-lived donors had higher diversity and more naive CD4+ cells.

This CDR3 is built from 14 residues. V trimming: 6 bases; J trimming: 5 bases; junction bases outside the gene matches: 7. Primers used in a second PCR of about 6 to 11 cycles were a sample-barcoded 5' primer and a J-beta primer mix. In TCRdb, the 5' RACE reads were re-called with MiXCR into one record per CDR3 protein. Of about 800,000 distinct CDR3 sequences in the sample, around 25% were seen once. This sample also appeared in a second study, on T cells of mothers and their children. From that study: Three mothers and their six children, all healthy Caucasians, donated.

Sequencing input: blood. This receptor was taken from a boy aged 5 to 17 in good health. V usage is TRBV12-3 or TRBV12-4 and J usage is TRBJ2-7, with TRBD2 matching over 10 bases. The CDR3 reads CASRLAGVVNEQYF. The DNA for the CDR3 is TGTGCCAGCAGGCTAGCGGGAGTCGTCAACGAGCAGTACTTC.